Below are 27 T cell receptor beta chains sequenced from a single sample in a study of CD8+ T cells in alopecia areata. Regarding treatment: oral pan-JAK inhibitor, 5-10 mg twice daily. Extracted RNA was reverse transcribed into cDNA, the sequencing template. Assay: immunoSEQ multiplex PCR; the TCRdb copy retains only in-frame clones and omits some. The sample lists 150,000 to 200,000 clones, under 70% occurring once. The source was CD4+ T cells sorted from blood, collected at week 4, from a patient treated with tofacitinib. The receptors stem from a human donor with alopecia areata.

The chain combines TRBV30 with TRBJ1-4, with TRBD1 matching over 7 bases. This CDR3 is built from 15 residues. Germline trimming cut 5 bases from V and 3 bases from J; bases unmatched to any gene: 9. CDR1 and CDR2 (germline): GTSNPN, SVGIG (reference sequence). CDR3 coding DNA: TGTGCCTGGGCCCGGACAGGAGTTCCTAATGAAAAACTGTTTTTT. This gives the protein CAWARTGVPNEKLFF.

The rearrangement joins TRBV6-5 to TRBJ2-5; no reliable D call. The germline gives CDR1 MNHEY, CDR2 SVGAGI. The CDR3 totals 14 residues. V was cut by 9 bases and J by 0 bases, with 14 bases left in between. CDR3 nucleotides: TGTGCCAGTCGTTCTACCGGACACCAAGAGACCCAGTACTTC. It is translated as CASRSTGHQETQYF.

The genes are TRBV2 and TRBJ1-1; D gene ambiguous. This CDR3 comprises 13 residues. Trimming pared 2 bases from V and 5 bases from J, leaving 9 bases between. Germline loops: CDR1 SNHLY, CDR2 FYNNEI. CDR3 in amino acids: CASSEYRGTEAFF. The CDR3 DNA is TGTGCCAGCAGTGAATACAGAGGGACTGAAGCTTTCTTT.

Comments on this clone: The sample holds other DNA sequences that translate to the same CDR3. The J gene is TRBJ1-6, the V gene TRBV9; the match to TRBD1 covers 7 bases. CDR1 SGDLS and CDR2 YYNGEE come from the germline V gene. The CDR3 contains 14 residues. V dropped 4 bases and J dropped 10; count of bases not matched to a gene: 8. The CDR3 loop reads CASSLRQGGSPLHF. In DNA, the CDR3 is TGTGCCAGCAGCCTTAGACAGGGCGGGTCACCCCTCCACTTT.

The rearrangement joins TRBV29-1 to TRBJ1-2; no clear D gene. The CDR3 runs 11 residues. CDR1 is SQVTM, CDR2 ANQGSEA, per germline. The V and J ends lost 8 bases and 5 bases respectively, with 12 bases between them. Written as DNA, the CDR3 is TGCAGCCTTGTTTCCGAGTATGGCTACACCTTC. It encodes CSLVSEYGYTF.

V and J are TRBV5-4 and TRBJ2-2; 7 nucleotides match TRBD1. The CDR3 is made up of 15 amino acids. Unmatched junction bases numbered 7, after V lost 1 base and J lost 7 bases. The germline V gene has CDR1 SGHNT and CDR2 YYREEE (reference sequence). DNA of the CDR3: TGTGCCAGCAGCTTGACCTCACAGGGGATCGGGGAGCTGTTTTTT. Amino acid sequence: CASSLTSQGIGELFF.

The chain couples TRBV6-6 to TRBJ2-2, with D uncertain. There are 14 residues in the CDR3. Trimming stripped 8 bases from V and 0 bases from J, with 10 bases between. Looked up from germline, CDR1 is MNHNY and CDR2 is SVGAGI (reference sequence). The CDR3 DNA sequence: TGTGCCAGCTTAGAGGCTGCGAACACCGGGGAGCTGTTTTTT. This codes for CASLEAANTGELFF.

The chain recombines TRBV4-1 with TRBJ2-1; 7 nucleotides match TRBD2. The junction had 6 bases not matched to a gene; V was cut back by 4 bases and J by 6 bases. Germline loops: CDR1 MGHRA, CDR2 YSYEKL. The CDR3 covers 14 residues. The CDR3 DNA reads as TGCGCCAGCAGCCTTTTTTGGGGGGGCAATGAGCAGTTCTTC. It translates to CASSLFWGGNEQFF.

This clone has just one count. The CDR3 sequence: CASSFEARGETQYF. CDR3 DNA: TGTGCCAGCAGCTTCGAGGCTAGAGGGGAGACCCAGTACTTC. V and J are TRBV7-2 and TRBJ2-5; perhaps TRBD2 as D (5 bases). The CDR3 is 14 residues long. Trimming took 3 bases from V and 5 from J, leaving 13 bases between them. Germline V gene sequence: CDR1 SGHTA, CDR2 FQGNSA.

The rearrangement uses TRBV7-3 and TRBJ2-1, with 13 bases identical to TRBD2. The CDR3 has 15 residues. After removal of 5 bases from V and 7 bases from J, the junction contained 5 bases not matched to a gene. CDR1 and CDR2 from the germline V gene are SGHTA and FQGTGA. CDR3 protein: CASSPGLAGQNEQFF. CDR3 bases: TGTGCCAGCAGCCCGGGACTAGCGGGGCAAAATGAGCAGTTCTTC.

V and J are TRBV10-3 and TRBJ1-6; 9 nucleotides line up with TRBD1. Germline loops: CDR1 ENHRY, CDR2 SYGVKD. V was clipped by 11 bases and J by 11 bases; unmatched bases: 16. This CDR3 spans 15 amino acids. The CDR3 spells CAASPGQGEGAPLHF. CDR3 DNA: TGTGCCGCAAGTCCGGGACAGGGAGAGGGGGCACCCCTCCACTTT.

This rearrangement joins TRBV9 to TRBJ2-5; a possible D gene is TRBD2 (7 bases). This CDR3 is built from 18 residues. With 6 bases removed from V and 2 bases from J, the gap between germline ends came to 26 bases. CDR1 is SGDLS, CDR2 YYNGEE, per germline. The CDR3 spells CASTDSSWGAGAQETQYF. CDR3 DNA: TGTGCCAGCACCGATAGTTCCTGGGGGGCGGGGGCACAAGAGACCCAGTACTTC.

The chain carries TRBV11-3 and TRBJ2-5; 9 bases line up with TRBD1. Trimming took 5 bases from V and 4 from J; bases not matched to a gene: 8. The length of the CDR3 is 15 residues. CDR1 and CDR2 (germline): SGHNT, YENEEA. The CDR3 protein is CASSRNTGGGETQYF. The CDR3 bases are TGTGCCAGCAGCCGCAACACAGGGGGCGGAGAGACCCAGTACTTC.

This sequence joins TRBV12-5 and TRBJ1-6; D call uncertain. Trimming stripped 0 bases from V and 9 bases from J, with 9 bases between. Per the germline V gene, CDR1 is LGHNT and CDR2 is FRNRAP. The CDR3 is 14 residues long. The DNA for the CDR3 is TGTGCTAGTGGTTTGGTCGGTCGGATTTCACCCCTCCACTTT. This encodes CASGLVGRISPLHF.

The CDR3: CASSSRATGELFF. Written as DNA, the CDR3 is TGTGCCAGCAGCTCCAGGGCCACCGGGGAGCTGTTTTTT. This rearrangement joins TRBV7-9 to TRBJ2-2, with a possible D match to TRBD1 (5 bases). Trimming shortened V by 4 bases and J by 4 bases, and 7 bases separated the two germline ends. CDR3 length equals 13 residues. Germline V gives CDR1 SEHNR, CDR2 FQNEAQ (reference sequence).

The CDR3 DNA reads TGTGCCAGCAGTCCTGGGACAGGGTTTAACAATGAGCAGTTCTTC. Encoded protein: CASSPGTGFNNEQFF. V and J are TRBV27 and TRBJ2-1, with 9 positions matching TRBD1. Germline CDR1 reads MNHEY; CDR2 reads SMNVEV (reference sequence). V shed 5 bases, J shed 5 bases, and the junction held 7 bases outside the gene matches. The CDR3 loop spans 15 amino acids.

The table lists this clone with a few counts. The gene calls are TRBV29-1 and TRBJ1-2; D remains unclear. Germline V CDR1 and CDR2: SQVTM, ANQGSEA. This CDR3 is built from 11 residues. Trimming removed 2 bases at V and 6 bases at J, with 7 bases between. CDR3 in amino acids: CSVETAHGYTF. The CDR3 DNA reads TGCAGCGTTGAAACGGCCCATGGCTACACCTTC.

This clone came up once. V gene TRBV9 combines with J gene TRBJ1-5; no reliable D call. CDR1 and CDR2 from the germline V gene are SGDLS and YYNGEE. This CDR3 has 13 residues. V lost 0 bases, J lost 5 bases, and 6 bases lay in between. The CDR3 is CASSVDQDQPQHF. The CDR3 DNA is TGTGCCAGCAGCGTAGACCAGGATCAGCCCCAGCATTTT.

The V call is TRBV19, the J call TRBJ2-7; no firm D call. This CDR3 region has 14 residues. Trimming removed 4 bases at V and 2 bases at J, with 12 bases between. Germline V gives CDR1 LNHDA, CDR2 SQIVND (reference sequence). The CDR3 reads CASSTRPDPYEQYF. As DNA, the CDR3 is TGTGCCAGTAGTACCCGGCCGGACCCCTACGAGCAGTACTTC.

This chain connects TRBV10-2 to TRBJ1-5, with 10 bases fitting TRBD1. CDR3 length: 15 residues. Trimming cost V 4 bases and J 2 bases; bases outside gene matches: 2. Germline V gene lookup returns CDR1 WSHSY and CDR2 SAAADI. Here the CDR3 DNA reads TGCGCCAGCAGTGCGGGGACAGGGGGCAATCAGCCCCAGCATTTT. It specifies CASSAGTGGNQPQHF.

J is TRBJ2-1 and V is TRBV7-9; TRBD1 matches 10 bases. The ends lost 1 base at V and 8 bases at J; junction bases unmatched: 5. CDR3 size: 15 residues. CDR1 and CDR2 from the germline V gene are SEHNR and FQNEAQ (reference sequence). Written as DNA, the CDR3 is TGTGCCAGCAGCTTAGGAGGACAGGGGGTGTATGAGCAGTTCTTC. Its translation: CASSLGGQGVYEQFF.

This chain links TRBV4-1 with TRBJ2-5; 7 nucleotides match TRBD2. Germline-derived CDR1 and CDR2 are MGHRA and YSYEKL. The CDR3 spans 14 residues. V lost 1 base and J lost 5; bases outside the gene matches: 4. This CDR3 reads CASSQGGREETQYF. The CDR3 DNA follows: TGCGCCAGCAGCCAAGGGGGGAGGGAGGAGACCCAGTACTTC.

The J gene is TRBJ1-2, the V gene TRBV4-3; no clear D gene. Trimming stripped 0 bases from V and 4 bases from J, with 9 bases between. CDR3 length: 14 amino acids. Germline lookup yields CDR1 LGHNA and CDR2 YSLEER. The CDR3 reads CASSQDMGIYGYTF. CDR3 sequence (DNA): TGCGCCAGCAGCCAAGATATGGGGATCTATGGCTACACCTTC.

A remark on this clone: The same CDR3 arises from other DNA sequences in this sample as well. The genes are TRBV30 and TRBJ2-1; D perhaps matches TRBD2 (6 bases). Trimming stripped 2 bases from V and 4 bases from J, with 15 bases between. The CDR3 is 15 residues long. In germline, CDR1 is GTSNPN, CDR2 SVGIG (reference sequence). The CDR3 DNA sequence: TGTGCCTGGAGTTTAGGAGGGGCTACTTACAATGAGCAGTTCTTC. This translates into CAWSLGGATYNEQFF.

The CDR3 DNA is TGTGCCAGCAGCTTGGAGGCGGGAACCGGGGAGCTGTTTTTT. It encodes CASSLEAGTGELFF. The chain recombines TRBV5-4 with TRBJ2-2, with D perhaps matching TRBD2 (6 bases). In germline, CDR1 is SGHNT, CDR2 YYREEE (reference sequence). Trimming cost V 0 bases and J 5 bases, with 8 bases left between them. The CDR3 length is 14 residues.

This chain links TRBV9 with TRBJ1-2, with D hard to call. This CDR3 contains 13 residues. V lost 0 bases and J 4 bases, leaving 7 bases between the germline ends. Germline V gene lookup returns CDR1 SGDLS and CDR2 YYNGEE. Here the CDR3 reads CASSVDSSYGYTF. DNA for the CDR3: TGTGCCAGCAGCGTAGACTCGTCCTATGGCTACACCTTC. Combining the CDR3 with reference TRBV9 and TRBJ1-2 gives the whole variable domain DSGVTQTPKHLITATGQRVTLRCSPRSGDLSVYWYQQSLDQGLQFLIQYYNGEERAKGNILERFSAQQFPDLHSELNLSSLELGDSALYFCASSVDSSYGYTFGSGTRLTVV.

This clone was seen ten or more times. The chain carries TRBV10-3 and TRBJ2-7, with D maybe TRBD2 (5 bases). CDR1 is ENHRY, CDR2 SYGVKD, per germline. Trimming pared 2 bases from V and 0 bases from J, leaving 11 bases between. The CDR3 sequence is 15 residues long. CDR3 residues: CAISENAGFSYEQYF. CDR3 nucleotide sequence: TGTGCCATCAGTGAGAATGCGGGCTTCTCCTACGAGCAGTACTTC.